This record concerns one T cell receptor beta chain sequence. Its antigen remains unidentified. A 6-nucleotide sample barcode was carried by the UMIs, which template switching added. TCRdb reprocessed the 5' RACE reads and keeps a single row for each CDR3 protein, giving no DNA. The listing records 80,000 or so distinct CDR3 sequences. Total RNA was isolated from whole blood without T cell sorting. This entry belongs to a study of monozygotic twins with inflammatory bowel disease. Points from the study as a whole: Subtypes among T cells remained indistinguishable. Using the inverse Simpson index, IBD patients had lower TCRbeta diversity than healthy co-twins.

Per germline, CDR1 LGHDT and CDR2 YNNKEL (reference sequence). This CDR3 region has 15 residues. Sequencing was performed on blood. This sequence originates from a human donor with ulcerative colitis or Crohn's disease, or a healthy co-twin of an affected twin (not recorded which). The chain carries TRBV3-1 and TRBJ2-7; TCRdb's D call of TRBD1 is untestable without DNA. The CDR3 protein is CASSQRDRTSYEQYF.